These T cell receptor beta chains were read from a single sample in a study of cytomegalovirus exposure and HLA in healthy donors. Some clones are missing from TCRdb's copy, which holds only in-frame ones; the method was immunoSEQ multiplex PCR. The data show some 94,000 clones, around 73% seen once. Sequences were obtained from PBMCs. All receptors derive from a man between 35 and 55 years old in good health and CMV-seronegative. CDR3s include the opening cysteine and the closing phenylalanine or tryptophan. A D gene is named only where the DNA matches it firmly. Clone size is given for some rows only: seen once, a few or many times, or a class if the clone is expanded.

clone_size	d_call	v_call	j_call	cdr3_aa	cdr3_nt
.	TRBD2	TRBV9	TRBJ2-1	CASTLAPSGGFYNEQFF	TGTGCCAGCACACTAGCTCCTAGCGGGGGATTCTACAATGAGCAGTTCTTC
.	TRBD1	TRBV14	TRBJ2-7	CASSHKTGNSYEQYF	TGTGCCAGCAGCCATAAGACAGGGAACTCCTACGAGCAGTACTTC
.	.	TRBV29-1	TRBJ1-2	CSVDADSAASGYTF	TGCAGCGTTGATGCGGACAGCGCTGCGTCTGGCTACACCTTC
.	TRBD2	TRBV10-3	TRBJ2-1	CAIKAGADNEQFF	TGTGCCATCAAAGCGGGAGCGGACAATGAGCAGTTCTTC
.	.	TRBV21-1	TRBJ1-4	CAGGWDNRVFF	TGTGCCGGCGGGTGGGACAATAGGGTGTTTTTT
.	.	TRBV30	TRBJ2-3	CAWSRQIGTDTQYF	TGTGCCTGGAGTCGACAGATCGGCACAGATACGCAGTATTTT
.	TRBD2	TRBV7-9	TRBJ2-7	CASSAERTSGTYEQYF	TGTGCCAGCAGCGCGGAACGGACTAGCGGAACCTACGAGCAGTACTTC
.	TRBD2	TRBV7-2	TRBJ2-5	CASSKGVAGGQETQYF	TGTGCCAGCAGTAAAGGGGTAGCGGGAGGCCAAGAGACCCAGTACTTC
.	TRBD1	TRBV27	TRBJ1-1	CASSFRDRGRIPFF	TGTGCCAGCAGTTTCCGCGACAGGGGGCGCATACCTTTCTTT
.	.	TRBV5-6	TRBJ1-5	CASSLGRLGEPQHF	TGTGCCAGCAGCTTGGGCAGGCTCGGGGAGCCCCAGCATTTT
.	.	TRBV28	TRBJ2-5	CASRSTGRETQYF	TGTGCCAGCAGATCCACAGGGCGGGAGACCCAGTACTTC
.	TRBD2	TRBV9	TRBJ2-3	CASSGGLATDTQYF	TGTGCCAGCAGCGGTGGACTAGCGACAGATACGCAGTATTTT
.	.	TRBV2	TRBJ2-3	CASIREKYTDTQYF	TGTGCCAGCATAAGAGAGAAATACACAGATACGCAGTATTTT
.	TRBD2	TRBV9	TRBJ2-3	CASSGTSGATDTQYF	TGTGCCAGCAGCGGTACTAGCGGGGCCACAGATACGCAGTATTTT
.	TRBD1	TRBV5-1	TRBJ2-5	CASSMTGGRETQYF	TGCGCCAGCAGCATGACAGGGGGCAGAGAGACCCAGTACTTC
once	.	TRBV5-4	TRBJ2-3	CASSRTGTDTQYF	TGTGCCAGCAGCAGGACAGGCACAGATACGCAGTATTTT
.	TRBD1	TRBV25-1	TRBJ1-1	CASSVPGQGGTEAFF	TGTGCCAGCAGTGTACCGGGACAGGGAGGCACTGAAGCTTTCTTT
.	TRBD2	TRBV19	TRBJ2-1	CASRGTSGDEQFF	TGTGCCAGTAGGGGGACTAGCGGGGATGAGCAGTTCTTC
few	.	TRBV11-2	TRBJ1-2	CASSISRDSYGYTF	TGTGCCAGCAGCATAAGCCGAGACAGCTATGGCTACACCTTC
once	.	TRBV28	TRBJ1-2	CASSGAGTQEGGYTF	TGTGCCAGCTCAGGGGCAGGGACGCAAGAGGGAGGCTACACCTTC
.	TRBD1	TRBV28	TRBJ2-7	CASRRDRGYEQYF	TGTGCCAGCAGGCGGGACAGGGGCTACGAGCAGTACTTC
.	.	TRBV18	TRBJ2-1	CASSLAVSSYNEQFF	TGTGCCAGCTCACTAGCGGTAAGCTCCTACAATGAGCAGTTCTTC
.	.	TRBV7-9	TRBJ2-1	CASSLVQTYNEQFF	TGTGCCAGCAGCTTAGTTCAGACCTACAATGAGCAGTTCTTC
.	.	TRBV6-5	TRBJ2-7	CASSTSSRSSYEQYF	TGTGCCAGCAGTACCTCATCTAGGAGCTCCTACGAGCAGTACTTC
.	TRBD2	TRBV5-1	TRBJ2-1	CASKTSGSSYNEQFF	TGCGCCAGCAAAACTAGCGGGAGCTCCTACAATGAGCAGTTCTTC
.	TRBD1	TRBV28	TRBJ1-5	CASSLYTGGSNQPQHF	TGTGCCAGCAGTTTATATACAGGGGGTAGCAATCAGCCCCAGCATTTT
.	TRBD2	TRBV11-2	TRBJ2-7	CASSPRTSGNYEQYF	TGTGCCAGCAGCCCCCGGACTAGCGGGAACTACGAGCAGTACTTC
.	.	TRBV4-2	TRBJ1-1	CASSQGAGGGRGNTEAFF	TGTGCCAGCAGCCAAGGGGCCGGAGGGGGGAGGGGGAACACTGAAGCTTTCTTT
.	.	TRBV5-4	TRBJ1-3	CASSPSGGGETTGNTIYF	TGTGCCAGCAGCCCTTCCGGGGGGGGCGAGACTACAGGAAACACCATATATTTT
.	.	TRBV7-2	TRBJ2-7	CASSAVYEQYF	TGTGCCAGCAGTGCAGTCTACGAGCAGTACTTC
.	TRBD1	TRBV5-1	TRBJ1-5	CASSPGQGNQPQHF	TGCGCCAGCAGCCCGGGACAGGGCAATCAGCCCCAGCATTTT
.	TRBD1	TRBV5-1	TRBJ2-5	CASSQGQEETQYF	TGCGCCAGCAGCCAGGGACAGGAAGAGACCCAGTACTTC
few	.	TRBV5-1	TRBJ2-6	CASSIGQGRDSGANVLTF	TGCGCCAGCAGCATCGGGCAGGGGAGAGACTCTGGGGCCAACGTCCTGACTTTC
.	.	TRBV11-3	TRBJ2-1	CASSLGGGQNNEQFF	TGTGCCAGCAGCTTAGGAGGAGGCCAAAACAATGAGCAGTTCTTC
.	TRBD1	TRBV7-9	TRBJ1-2	CASRGQPLYGYTF	TGTGCCAGCAGGGGACAGCCCTTATATGGCTACACCTTC
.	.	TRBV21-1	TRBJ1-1	CASTPHGTAAKGAEAFF	TGTGCCAGCACCCCCCACGGGACAGCCGCGAAGGGCGCTGAAGCTTTCTTT
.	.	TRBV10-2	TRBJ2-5	CASSESFLRQETQYF	TGCGCCAGCAGTGAGTCGTTTTTGCGGCAAGAGACCCAGTACTTC
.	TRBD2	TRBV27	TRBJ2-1	CASSLSRSGAGANNEQFF	TGTGCCAGCAGTTTATCGAGGAGTGGAGCGGGGGCTAACAATGAGCAGTTCTTC
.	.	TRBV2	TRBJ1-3	CASSEAYSGNTIYF	TGTGCCAGCAGTGAAGCGTACTCTGGAAACACCATATATTTT
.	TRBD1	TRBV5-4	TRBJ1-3	CASSSGQDFGNTIYF	TGTGCCAGCAGCTCCGGACAGGACTTCGGAAACACCATATATTTT
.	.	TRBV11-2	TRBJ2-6	CATLRTGNSGANVLTF	TGTGCCACCCTCCGTACAGGAAACTCTGGGGCCAACGTCCTGACTTTC
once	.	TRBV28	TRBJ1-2	CASSPQAVGYGYTF	TGTGCCAGCAGTCCGCAGGCTGTTGGGTATGGCTACACCTTC
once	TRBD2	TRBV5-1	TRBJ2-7	CASSLSGRSCEQYF	TGCGCCAGCAGCTTGAGCGGGAGAAGTTGCGAGCAGTACTTC
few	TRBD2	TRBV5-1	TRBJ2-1	CASRGSGVSYNEQFF	TGCGCCAGCAGAGGGAGCGGGGTCTCCTACAATGAGCAGTTCTTC
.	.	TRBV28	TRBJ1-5	CASSPGLPQHF	TGTGCCAGCAGTCCAGGACTCCCCCAGCATTTT
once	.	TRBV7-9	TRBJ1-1	CSSSSSGLGTFF	TGTTCCAGCAGCTCATCAGGGCTTGGGACTTTCTTT
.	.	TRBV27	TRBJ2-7	CASSLSGHLSYEQYF	TGTGCCAGCAGTTTATCGGGACACCTCTCCTACGAGCAGTACTTC
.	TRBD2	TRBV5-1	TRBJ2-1	CASRQLAGGPSYNEQFF	TGCGCCAGCAGACAGCTAGCGGGGGGCCCGTCCTACAATGAGCAGTTCTTC
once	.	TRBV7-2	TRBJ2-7	CASSSTGQIIYEQYF	TGTGCCAGCAGCTCCACGGGACAAATAATCTACGAGCAGTACTTC
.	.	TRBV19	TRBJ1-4	CASSAGEGEKLFF	TGTGCCAGTAGTGCTGGGGAGGGTGAAAAACTGTTTTTT
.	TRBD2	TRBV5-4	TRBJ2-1	CASSFAGGSYNEQFF	TGTGCCAGCAGCTTTGCGGGGGGCTCCTACAATGAGCAGTTCTTC
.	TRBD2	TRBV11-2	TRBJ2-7	CASSSGGAGSYYEQYF	TGTGCCAGCAGCTCCGGGGGGGCCGGGTCCTACTACGAGCAGTACTTC